A selection of T cell receptor beta chains follows, all from one sample in a study of cytomegalovirus exposure and HLA in healthy donors. The data were produced by immunoSEQ multiplex PCR, yet TCRdb's version contains in-frame clones alone and is incomplete. The sample shows about 130,000 clones, around nine tenths of them seen only once. Specimen: PBMCs. The source of these receptors is a man between 25 and 39 years old in good health and CMV-seronegative. Both conserved end residues are part of each CDR3. The D gene is left open where the match is weak. Not all rows give a size; the values are once, few, many and, for expanded clones, a class.

d_gene	abundance	v_gene	j_gene	CDR3aa	CDR3nt
NA	NA	TRBV27	TRBJ2-7	CASSLVGEGSYEQYF	TGTGCCAGCAGTTTAGTGGGAGAGGGCTCCTACGAGCAGTACTTC
NA	NA	TRBV5-6	TRBJ2-3	CASSLRDTQYF	TGTGCCAGCAGCTTACGGGATACGCAGTATTTT
TRBD2	once	TRBV6-5	TRBJ2-1	CASSPGLADYNEQFF	TGTGCCAGCAGCCCGGGGCTAGCGGATTACAATGAGCAGTTCTTC
NA	NA	TRBV7-9	TRBJ2-3	CASSSTDTQYF	TGTGCCAGCAGCTCGACAGATACGCAGTATTTT
NA	NA	TRBV19	TRBJ2-2	CASRRQVTGELFF	TGTGCCAGTAGGAGACAGGTTACCGGGGAGCTGTTTTTT
TRBD1	NA	TRBV18	TRBJ1-6	CASSPGDSYNSPLHF	TGTGCCAGCTCACCCGGGGACAGCTATAATTCACCCCTCCACTTT
TRBD2	NA	TRBV5-1	TRBJ2-1	CASSQGLAGNEQFF	TGCGCCAGCAGTCAAGGACTAGCAGGCAATGAGCAGTTCTTC
TRBD1	NA	TRBV19	TRBJ2-5	CASRSTGVRETQYF	TGTGCCAGTAGGTCGACAGGGGTACGGGAGACCCAGTACTTC
TRBD1	once	TRBV7-3	TRBJ2-5	CASSLVGQGGETQYF	TGTGCCAGCAGCTTAGTGGGACAGGGAGGGGAGACCCAGTACTTC
TRBD1	NA	TRBV6-6	TRBJ1-1	CASSYGQGWTEAFF	TGTGCCAGCAGTTACGGACAGGGTTGGACTGAAGCTTTCTTT
NA	once	TRBV2	TRBJ1-5	CASSEAAGWENQPQHF	TGTGCCAGCAGTGAAGCGGCAGGGTGGGAAAATCAGCCCCAGCATTTT
NA	once	TRBV25-1	TRBJ1-2	CASSEEEGGSYGYTF	TGTGCCAGCAGTGAAGAGGAGGGGGGGTCCTATGGCTACACCTTC